The T cell receptor (beta chain) under discussion was sequenced for a study of breast tumors, draining lymph nodes, adjacent tissues. The CDR3 runs to 14 residues. The V gene lost 2 bases and the J gene lost 6 bases, with 14 bases spanning the gap. The germline gives CDR1 DFQATT, CDR2 SNEGSKA (reference sequence). A single record per CDR3 protein comes from TCRdb applying MiXCR to the multiplex PCR reads. This table holds 180,000 or so distinct CDR3 sequences, about 30% found once. This clonotype appeared many times. Samples came from axillary lymph nodes draining the breast cancer. The sequence was obtained from a female donor with breast cancer. Some clones in this sample may be carry-over from other donors' samples. The J gene is TRBJ1-5, the V gene TRBV20-1; perhaps TRBD1 as D (6 bases). Sample: axillary lymph node tissue. Written as DNA, the CDR3 is TGCAGTGCTAGACCTAGGACAGTGGGTCAGCCCCAGCATTTT. Translation: CSARPRTVGQPQHF.